This TCR beta chain is from a study of spatial heterogeneity in lung cancer. The study's findings and limits: Tumor mutation count correlated with how many alpha and beta TCRs expanded intratumorally.

Noted time point: sample taken at primary tumor resection. One entry per CDR3 protein, called by TCRdb with MiXCR from the 5' RACE reads. Of around 20,000 distinct CDR3 sequences listed, roughly 3% are singletons. This clonotype was recorded many times. What it binds is not known. V was pared by 6 bases and J by 1 base, with 7 bases of the junction left unmatched. The CDR3 consists of 15 residues. The receptor comes from a male donor with early-stage non-small cell lung cancer. V usage is TRBV12-3 or TRBV12-4 and J usage is TRBJ2-3, with TRBD2 identical over 7 bases. The sequencing here drew on lung tumor tissue, taken at surgery. CDR3 protein: CASRLSSGRTDTQYF. In DNA, the CDR3 is TGTGCCAGCAGGCTATCTAGCGGCCGCACAGATACGCAGTATTTT.